The entry below describes one T cell receptor beta chain. This entry belongs to a study of blood T cell repertoires in COVID-19. This CDR3 comprises 20 residues. CDR1 and CDR2 (germline): KGHDR, SFDVKD. V was pared by 4 bases and J by 0 bases, with 17 bases of the junction left unmatched. The method was immunoSEQ multiplex PCR; TCRdb's version includes in-frame clones alone and lacks a portion of them. The profile shows 250,000 to 350,000 clones, roughly 90% of them singletons. The J gene is TRBJ1-5, the V gene TRBV24-1; 7 bases are a match to TRBD1. Sequencing was performed on peripheral blood. This sequence originates from a woman in her 30s with COVID-19, enrolled during active disease. The CDR3 sequence: CATSDQTGKRSGHSNQPQHF. DNA for the CDR3: TGTGCCACCAGTGACCAGACAGGGAAACGATCGGGCCATAGCAATCAGCCCCAGCATTTT.